A selection of T cell receptor beta chains follows, all from one sample in a study of Graves' ophthalmopathy and Graves' hyperthyroidism. MiXCR, run by TCRdb on the multiplex PCR reads, gives a single entry per CDR3 protein. The sample contains 150,000 to 200,000 distinct CDR3 sequences, over 35% of which appear only once. The sample taken for sequencing was peripheral blood. Receptors were obtained from a woman aged 40 to 50 with Graves' ophthalmopathy. CDR3s include the opening cysteine and the closing phenylalanine or tryptophan. Each record gives: J gene, D gene, clone size, V gene, CDR3 protein, CDR3 DNA. D genes are given only for firm matches. The size of a clone is reported for some rows only, either as once, few or many, or as a class for expanded clones.

TRBJ1-2 - many TRBV11-1 CASSQQEYGYTF TGTGCCAGCAGCCAACAGGAATATGGCTACACCTTC
TRBJ1-1 - - TRBV7-9 CASSFSLTEAFF TGTGCCAGCAGCTTCAGCCTCACTGAAGCTTTCTTT
TRBJ2-5 - - TRBV6-1 CASRRWVTVGGETQYF TGTGCCAGCAGGCGTTGGGTGACAGTGGGCGGCGAGACCCAGTACTTC
TRBJ2-2 TRBD2 - TRBV6-1 CASSTGTSAGATGELFF TGTGCCAGCAGTACCGGCACTAGCGCCGGGGCCACCGGGGAGCTGTTTTTT
TRBJ1-6 - few TRBV12-3/TRBV12-4 CASSLRQGAGNSPLHF TGTGCCAGCAGTTTACGCCAGGGAGCGGGGAATTCACCCCTCCACTTT
TRBJ2-7 - once TRBV7-2 CASSYALSYEQYF TGTGCCAGCAGCTACGCGCTCTCCTACGAGCAGTACTTC
TRBJ1-5 TRBD1 few TRBV6-1 CASRGDSLNQPQHF TGTGCCAGCAGGGGGGACAGTCTAAATCAGCCCCAGCATTTT
TRBJ1-2 TRBD1 - TRBV12-3/TRBV12-4 CASSLSQGVDGYTF TGTGCCAGCAGTTTAAGCCAGGGGGTTGATGGCTACACCTTC
TRBJ1-5 - many TRBV12-3/TRBV12-4 CASSGPGYDQPQHF TGTGCCAGCAGTGGTCCAGGATACGACCAGCCCCAGCATTTT
TRBJ2-5 - - TRBV6-2/TRBV6-3 CATERKGARETQYF TGTGCCACCGAGAGGAAAGGGGCCCGAGAGACCCAGTACTTC
TRBJ1-2 - few TRBV6-2/TRBV6-3 CASSYDYNYGYTF TGTGCCAGCAGCTACGACTACAACTATGGCTACACCTTC
TRBJ2-3 - many TRBV3-1 CASSRLATQYF TGTGCCAGCAGCAGACTTGCTACGCAGTATTTT
TRBJ2-7 - - TRBV14 CASSRLHRVGYEQYF TGTGCCAGCAGCCGACTACATAGGGTCGGCTACGAGCAGTACTTC
TRBJ1-6 TRBD1 many TRBV20-1 CSAPLQGVGSPLHF TGCAGTGCTCCCCTACAGGGGGTAGGTTCACCCCTCCACTTT
TRBJ1-2 - many TRBV7-2 CASSLGGSGGYTF TGTGCCAGCAGCTTAGGAGGGTCTGGTGGCTACACCTTC
TRBJ1-6 - many TRBV7-2 CASSARLRALHF TGTGCCAGCAGCGCCCGACTACGCGCCCTCCACTTT
TRBJ1-2 - many TRBV28 CASSLRPGLHYGYTF TGTGCCAGCAGTTTAAGGCCAGGATTACACTATGGCTACACCTTC
TRBJ1-1 - - TRBV29-1 CSVAFMNTEAFF TGCAGCGTTGCTTTTATGAACACTGAAGCTTTCTTT
TRBJ2-7 - many TRBV5-1 CASSDSNSYEQYF TGCGCCAGCAGCGACAGTAACTCCTACGAGCAGTACTTC
TRBJ2-5 - - TRBV12-5 CASGFGLQETQYF TGTGCTAGTGGTTTCGGCTTGCAAGAGACCCAGTACTTC
TRBJ2-7 - once TRBV12-3/TRBV12-4 CASSGTTGFPYEQYF TGTGCCAGCAGTGGAACTACAGGGTTTCCCTACGAGCAGTACTTC
TRBJ1-2 - many TRBV29-1 CSVGLGGPGYTF TGCAGCGTTGGGTTGGGGGGGCCCGGCTACACCTTC
TRBJ2-7 - many TRBV12-3/TRBV12-4 CASSRVIYEQYF TGTGCCAGCAGCCGGGTTATCTACGAGCAGTACTTC
TRBJ2-7 - - TRBV6-5 CASSYSPGNSEQYF TGTGCCAGCAGTTACTCCCCGGGTAACTCCGAGCAGTACTTC
TRBJ2-7 - many TRBV28 CASSDYLDTTSYEQYF TGTGCCAGCAGTGACTACTTGGACACCACCTCCTACGAGCAGTACTTC
TRBJ1-2 TRBD1 many TRBV6-2/TRBV6-3 CASSARQGANYGYTF TGTGCCAGCAGTGCGCGGCAGGGGGCTAACTATGGCTACACCTTC
TRBJ1-1 - many TRBV20-1 CSARVGETAGEDTEAFF TGCAGTGCTAGAGTAGGGGAGACAGCGGGAGAGGACACTGAAGCTTTCTTT
TRBJ1-1 - - TRBV20-1 CSARDYGLDTEAFF TGCAGTGCTAGAGATTATGGCCTGGACACTGAAGCTTTCTTT
TRBJ1-6 TRBD1 many TRBV12-3/TRBV12-4 CASSLAPGQGLLF TGTGCCAGCAGTTTAGCCCCGGGACAGGGTCTGTTATTT
TRBJ1-5 - few TRBV28 CASSLGVGGPDQPQHF TGTGCCAGCAGTTTAGGGGTCGGCGGGCCGGATCAGCCCCAGCATTTT
TRBJ1-1 - - TRBV12-3/TRBV12-4 CASRDGLNTEAFF TGTGCCAGTAGGGACGGATTGAACACTGAAGCTTTCTTT
TRBJ1-1 - many TRBV30 CAWSQTTQGYTEAFF TGTGCCTGGAGTCAAACTACACAGGGTTACACTGAAGCTTTCTTT
TRBJ1-2 - - TRBV12-5 CASGLSSRAGYTF TGTGCTAGTGGTTTGAGTTCCAGAGCTGGCTACACCTTC
TRBJ2-5 TRBD2 - TRBV20-1 CSASGTTQETQYF TGCAGTGCCTCGGGGACTACCCAAGAGACCCAGTACTTC
TRBJ2-7 - many TRBV20-1 CSSQVSRSSYEQYF TGCAGTTCACAGGTTTCCAGGTCGTCCTACGAGCAGTACTTC
TRBJ1-6 - few TRBV27 CASGGSGGVNSPLHF TGTGCCAGCGGAGGCTCGGGGGGGGTTAATTCACCCCTCCACTTT
TRBJ2-7 - - TRBV6-5 CASSYQTGVSDEQYF TGTGCCAGCAGTTACCAGACAGGCGTGTCGGACGAGCAGTACTTC
TRBJ2-7 - - TRBV6-2/TRBV6-3 CASSYTGNEQYF TGTGCCAGCAGTTACACAGGGAACGAGCAGTACTTC
TRBJ1-2 - - TRBV12-5 CASGPDGDIGYTF TGTGCTAGTGGCCCGGACGGGGATATTGGCTACACCTTC
TRBJ2-2 TRBD2 few TRBV2 CASSWAAGGTRELFF TGTGCCAGCTCTTGGGCAGCGGGAGGTACCAGGGAGCTGTTTTTT
TRBJ2-2 - many TRBV4-2 CASSTIDPASTGELFF TGTGCCAGCAGCACTATAGACCCGGCTAGCACCGGGGAGCTGTTTTTT
TRBJ1-2 TRBD1 many TRBV6-2/TRBV6-3 CASSPRDRDHGYTF TGTGCCAGCAGCCCACGGGACAGGGATCATGGCTACACCTTC
TRBJ2-2 - many TRBV12-3/TRBV12-4 CASSYRGGELFF TGTGCCAGCAGTTATAGGGGGGGGGAGCTGTTTTTT
TRBJ2-7 - - TRBV12-3/TRBV12-4 CASTPTGQNYEQYF TGTGCCAGCACTCCGACAGGCCAGAATTACGAGCAGTACTTC
TRBJ2-5 TRBD1 many TRBV12-3/TRBV12-4 CASSRGRGQTQYF TGTGCCAGCAGTAGGGGCAGGGGGCAGACCCAGTACTTC
TRBJ2-7 TRBD2 many TRBV7-3 CASSLASGGAEEQYF TGTGCCAGCAGCTTAGCTAGCGGGGGGGCGGAAGAGCAGTACTTC